This passage covers 19 T cell receptor beta chains from one sample sequenced in a study of long-term antiretroviral therapy in people with HIV. With survey level as its setting, the immunoSEQ assay was v3.0. TCRdb keeps only in-frame clones here, not all; method: immunoSEQ multiplex PCR. In the table there are tens of thousands of clones, 90% to 95% of which are singletons. The sequencing here drew on unsorted PBMCs, taken 3.7 years after starting antiretroviral therapy. The receptors shown here come from a woman in her 50s with HIV.

V is TRBV10-1 and J is TRBJ1-1; 11 positions agree with TRBD1. With 4 bases clipped from V and 1 base from J, the junction kept 8 bases outside the gene matches. The CDR3 has 17 residues. Germline V gene lookup returns CDR1 WNHNN and CDR2 SYGVQD (reference sequence). DNA of the CDR3: TGCGCCAGCAGTGGTTTAGGGACAGGGGGTCGGAACACTGAAGCTTTCTTT. It specifies CASSGLGTGGRNTEAFF.

The chain carries TRBV5-1 and TRBJ2-3, with D tentatively TRBD2 (7 bases). Trimming removed 3 bases from V and 5 bases from J, with 16 bases in between. This CDR3 comprises 15 residues. From germline, CDR1 is SGHRS and CDR2 YFSETQ. CDR3 bases: TGCGCCAGCAGCTCCGACGGGGGGCGTGGAGATACGCAGTATTTT. Translation gives CASSSDGGRGDTQYF.

The chain carries TRBV5-5 and TRBJ1-1, with D unclear. CDR1 and CDR2 from the germline V gene are SGHKS and YYEKEE (reference sequence). CDR3 length: 14 residues. The V end was cut by 1 base, the J end by 1 base, with 8 bases between. The CDR3 nucleotides are TGTGCCAGCAGCTTGACGGGCAGGAACACTGAAGCTTTCTTT. This gives the protein CASSLTGRNTEAFF.

The chain joins TRBV6-5 to TRBJ2-7; a possible D gene is TRBD1 (6 bases). In germline, CDR1 is MNHEY, CDR2 SVGAGI. The CDR3 loop spans 13 amino acids. The V and J ends lost 5 bases and 3 bases respectively, with 11 bases between them. The CDR3 loop is CASSLPGHYEQYF. CDR3 bases: TGTGCCAGCAGTCTCCCGGGACACTACGAGCAGTACTTC.

The CDR3 reads CASSLDRGASSPLHF. CDR3 nucleotide sequence: TGTGCCAGCAGCTTGGACAGGGGAGCCAGTTCACCCCTCCACTTT. The V call is TRBV5-6, the J call TRBJ1-6, with TRBD1 identical over 7 bases. Germline lookup yields CDR1 SGHDT and CDR2 YYEEEE. The CDR3 is made up of 15 amino acids. V lost 0 bases to trimming and J lost 9 bases; unmatched junction nucleotides: 6.

This chain connects TRBV6-5 to TRBJ2-5, with TRBD1 matching over 7 bases. The trim removed 0 bases at V and 4 bases at J, leaving 5 bases unmatched. The length of the CDR3 is 15 residues. Germline values: CDR1 MNHEY, CDR2 SVGAGI. CDR3 in DNA: TGTGCCAGCAGTTACTCTACAGGGGAAGGAGAGACCCAGTACTTC. It is translated as CASSYSTGEGETQYF.

The rearrangement links TRBV6-4 to TRBJ1-2, with a weak D call TRBD1 (5 bases). Trimming took off 2 bases at V and 7 bases at J, with 11 bases between the two ends. CDR3 size: 13 residues. The V gene's germline CDR1 is MRHNA and CDR2 SNTAGT. CDR3 residues: CASSDEGLGGYTF. DNA of the CDR3: TGTGCCAGCAGTGACGAGGGGTTGGGTGGCTACACCTTC.

V is TRBV7-2 and J is TRBJ1-2; D gene ambiguous. V lost 5 bases, J lost 5 bases, and 12 bases lay in between. This CDR3 contains 13 residues. CDR1 and CDR2 (germline): SGHTA, FQGNSA. CDR3 sequence: CASSRLGGYGYTF. The DNA of the CDR3 is TGTGCCAGCAGCCGATTGGGAGGGTATGGCTACACCTTC.

V usage is TRBV19 and J usage is TRBJ2-2; 9 positions match TRBD1. V shed 9 bases and J 4 bases; nucleotides not matched to a gene: 18. CDR1 LNHDA and CDR2 SQIVND come from the germline V gene (reference sequence). CDR3 size: 18 residues. The CDR3 DNA follows: TGTGCCAGCCCACCGGGACAGGGAAAAGATTCGGGCACCGGGGAGCTGTTTTTT. Protein product: CASPPGQGKDSGTGELFF.

V usage is TRBV7-2 and J usage is TRBJ1-4; TRBD1 might be the D (5 bases). The germline V and J ends were trimmed by 1 base and 1 base, with 13 bases remaining between them. The CDR3 totals 17 residues. CDR1 and CDR2 (germline): SGHTA, FQGNSA. The CDR3 spells CASSLGAGKETNEKLFF. The DNA of the CDR3 is TGTGCCAGCAGCTTAGGTGCAGGGAAAGAAACTAATGAAAAACTGTTTTTT. The variable domain in full, with the rest retrieved from reference TRBV7-2 and TRBJ1-4, is GAGVSQSPSNKVTEKGKDVELRCDPISGHTALYWYRQSLGQGLEFLIYFQGNSAPDKSGLPSDRFSAERTGGSVSTLTIQRTQQEDSAVYLCASSLGAGKETNEKLFFGSGTQLSVL.

The chain links TRBV10-3 to TRBJ1-5; D perhaps matches TRBD1 (5 bases). V was clipped by 6 bases and J by 5 bases, with 17 bases between them. Germline V CDR1 and CDR2: ENHRY, SYGVKD. The CDR3 is 15 residues long. For the CDR3, the DNA is TGTGCCATCAGCCAAAACCAGGGTTCGGATCAGCCCCAGCATTTT. Translated, it gives CAISQNQGSDQPQHF.

The gene calls are TRBV7-8 and TRBJ2-7, with D perhaps TRBD1 (6 bases). Trimming cost V 8 bases and J 3 bases, with 14 bases left between them. The CDR3 runs to 13 residues. Germline CDR1 reads SGHVS; CDR2 reads FQNEAQ. The CDR3 spells CASWTSGDYEQYF. The CDR3 DNA reads TGTGCCAGCTGGACATCAGGGGACTACGAGCAGTACTTC.

This clone was counted once. The chain uses TRBV9 and TRBJ2-3, with D tentatively TRBD1 or TRBD2 (5 bases each). The CDR3 totals 15 residues. The V gene lost 0 bases and the J gene lost 3 bases, with 11 bases spanning the gap. Germline CDR1 reads SGDLS; CDR2 reads YYNGEE. The CDR3: CASSVVPGGTDTQYF. As DNA, the CDR3 is TGTGCCAGCAGCGTAGTCCCTGGGGGAACAGATACGCAGTATTTT.

V usage is TRBV9 and J usage is TRBJ2-3, with D possibly matching TRBD2 (5 bases). CDR3 length: 16 amino acids. With 1 base removed from V and 5 bases from J, the gap between germline ends came to 17 bases. CDR1 is SGDLS, CDR2 YYNGEE, per germline. CDR3 protein: CASSVSAGQRGDTQYF. The CDR3 region has the DNA TGTGCCAGCAGCGTATCGGCGGGCCAGCGAGGAGATACGCAGTATTTT. Full variable domain (remainder filled in from reference TRBV9 and TRBJ2-3): DSGVTQTPKHLITATGQRVTLRCSPRSGDLSVYWYQQSLDQGLQFLIQYYNGEERAKGNILERFSAQQFPDLHSELNLSSLELGDSALYFCASSVSAGQRGDTQYFGPGTRLTVL.

CDR3: CASSPRSSGYTF. CDR3 sequence (DNA): TGTGCCAGCAGCCCCCGCAGCTCTGGCTACACCTTC. V and J are TRBV7-2 and TRBJ1-2; D is undetermined. V dropped 5 bases and J dropped 7 bases, with 11 bases sitting between them. Germline values: CDR1 SGHTA, CDR2 FQGNSA. The CDR3 covers 12 residues.

The rearrangement joins TRBV5-1 to TRBJ1-5, with 7 positions matching TRBD1. After removal of 0 bases from V and 4 bases from J, the junction contained 4 bases not matched to a gene. The CDR3 length is 15 residues. Germline-derived CDR1 and CDR2 are SGHRS and YFSETQ. The CDR3 protein is CASSLGTGGNQPQHF. In DNA, the CDR3 is TGCGCCAGCAGCTTGGGGACAGGTGGGAATCAGCCCCAGCATTTT.

The genes are TRBV6-4 and TRBJ1-1; 7 bases line up with TRBD1. In germline, CDR1 is MRHNA, CDR2 SNTAGT. CDR3 length: 14 residues. The junction had 5 bases not matched to a gene; V was cut back by 4 bases and J by 3 bases. The CDR3 spells CASSAETGDTEAFF. CDR3 sequence (DNA): TGTGCCAGCAGTGCCGAAACAGGGGACACTGAAGCTTTCTTT.

The chain recombines TRBV11-2 with TRBJ2-5, with 8 bases matching TRBD1. The CDR3 sequence is 15 residues long. The V gene end was trimmed by 0 bases and the J gene end by 5 bases; junction bases not matched to a gene: 5. CDR1 SGHAT and CDR2 FQNNGV come from the germline V gene. The CDR3, as DNA: TGTGCCAGCAGCTTAGAGGGACAGGTCCTCGAGACCCAGTACTTC. As protein: CASSLEGQVLETQYF.

The chain employs TRBV9 and TRBJ2-5; no reliable D call. The germline gives CDR1 SGDLS, CDR2 YYNGEE. V gave up 1 base and J gave up 1 base, with 8 bases separating them. This CDR3 has 14 amino acids. The CDR3 spells CASSVSPGQETQYF. CDR3 DNA sequence: TGTGCCAGCAGCGTATCTCCGGGCCAAGAGACCCAGTACTTC.